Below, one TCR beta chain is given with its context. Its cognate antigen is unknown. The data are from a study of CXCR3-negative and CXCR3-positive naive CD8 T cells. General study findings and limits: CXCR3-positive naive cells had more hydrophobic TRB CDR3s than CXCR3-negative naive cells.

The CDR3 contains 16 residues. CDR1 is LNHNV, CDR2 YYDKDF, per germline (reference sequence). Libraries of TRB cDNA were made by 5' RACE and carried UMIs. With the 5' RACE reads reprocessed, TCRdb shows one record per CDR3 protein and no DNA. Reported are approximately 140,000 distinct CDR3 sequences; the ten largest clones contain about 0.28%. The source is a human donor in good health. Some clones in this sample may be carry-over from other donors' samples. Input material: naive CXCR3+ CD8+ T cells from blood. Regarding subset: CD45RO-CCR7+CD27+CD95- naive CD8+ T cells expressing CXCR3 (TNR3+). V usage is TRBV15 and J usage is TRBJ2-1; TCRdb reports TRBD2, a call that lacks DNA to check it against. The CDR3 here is CATSREGLAGDNEQFF.